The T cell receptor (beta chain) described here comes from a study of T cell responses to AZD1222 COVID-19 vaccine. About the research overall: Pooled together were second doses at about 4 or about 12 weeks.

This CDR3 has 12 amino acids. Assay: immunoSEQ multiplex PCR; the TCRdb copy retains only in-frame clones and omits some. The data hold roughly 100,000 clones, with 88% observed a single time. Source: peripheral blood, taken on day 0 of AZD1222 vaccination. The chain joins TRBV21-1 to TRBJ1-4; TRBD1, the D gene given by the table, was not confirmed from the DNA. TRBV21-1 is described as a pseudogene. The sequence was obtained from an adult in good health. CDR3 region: CARQGVFEKLFF. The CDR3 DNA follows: TGTGCCAGACAGGGGGTGTTTGAAAAACTGTTTTTT.